This T cell receptor beta chain was profiled in a study of blood T cell repertoires in COVID-19. Study at large: Material from acute and convalescent COVID-19 was sourced from the United States, Italy and Spain. Sample material is recorded as cDNA or gDNA derived from T cells, B-cell-depleted T cells, or PBMCs.

Participants were aged roughly 18 to 90 years, lived in 25 or so US areas, and enrolled virtually. The CDR3 consists of 18 residues. V shed 0 bases and J shed 0 bases, with 16 bases lying between them. Looked up from germline, CDR1 is SGHRS and CDR2 is YFSETQ. This clone was seen a single time. In the source study's methods: Amplification from reference gene primers served as the basis for estimated nucleated cell counts. Method: immunoSEQ multiplex PCR; TCRdb's copy keeps in-frame clones and lacks some. That table gives V, J and clone size, and the DNA gave D and trimming. Of about 200,000 clones in the sample, 85% to 90% were seen once.

Sequenced: PBMCs or T cells enriched from blood (not recorded which). This clonotype originated in a woman between 25 and 40 years old with acute COVID-19. The chain links TRBV5-1 to TRBJ1-3, with TRBD1 as a possible D gene (6 bases). The CDR3 spells CASSLGIRGEPSGNTIYF. In nucleotides, the CDR3 is TGCGCCAGCAGCTTGGGAATCAGGGGCGAGCCCTCTGGAAACACCATATATTTT.